This T cell receptor (beta chain) originates from a study of beta chain features in type 1 diabetes. Isolated RNA was reverse transcribed in full, so expressed TCRB transcripts were sequenced. Assay: immunoSEQ multiplex PCR; the TCRdb copy retains only in-frame clones and omits some. The data show about 230,000 clones, with over 8.5% seen just once and around 0.031% held by the top ten. Germline lookup yields CDR1 MNHEY and CDR2 SMNVEV (reference sequence). Trimming pared 2 bases from V and 2 bases from J, leaving 13 bases between. The CDR3 extends over 16 amino acids. This receptor was obtained from a woman under 30 in good health. Specimen: naive CD4+ T cells from blood. The rearrangement links TRBV27 to TRBJ2-1; D may be TRBD2 (6 bases). The CDR3 DNA sequence: TGTGCCAGCAGTTTAGGAGGAGGGCGCACCTACAATGAGCAGTTCTTC. The encoded protein is CASSLGGGRTYNEQFF.